The 28 T cell receptor beta chains below all came from one sample that was sequenced in a study of B cell selection in AIRE deficiency. Regulatory T cells were sorted as CD4+CD25hiCD127low/negative. The protocol was immunoSEQ multiplex PCR, while the TCRdb copy is restricted to in-frame clones and leaves out a portion. The table lists some 21,000 clones, 94% of them singletons. The specimen was Tregs sorted from PBMCs. Source of these receptors: a human donor with AIRE deficiency.

V is TRBV5-5 and J is TRBJ2-7; the match to TRBD1 covers 9 bases. The V and J ends lost 3 bases and 2 bases, in that order; junction bases with no gene match: 3. This CDR3 spans 14 amino acids. CDR1 is SGHKS and CDR2 is YYEKEE in the germline V gene (reference sequence). The DNA of the CDR3 is TGTGCCAGCAGCTGGGGACAGGGAACCTACGAGCAGTACTTC. This sequence encodes CASSWGQGTYEQYF. The entire variable domain, with the rest obtained from reference TRBV5-5 and TRBJ2-7, is as follows: DAGVTQSPTHLIKTRGQQVTLRCSPISGHKSVSWYQQVLGQGPQFIFQYYEKEERGRGNFPDRFSARQFPNYSSELNVNALLLGDSALYLCASSWGQGTYEQYFGPGTRLTVT.

This clone turned up a few times. This sequence joins TRBV19 and TRBJ1-5, with 7 bases identical to TRBD1. J lost 5 bases, V lost 5 bases, and 9 bases had no gene match. This CDR3 has 15 amino acids. From germline, CDR1 is LNHDA and CDR2 SQIVND (reference sequence). The CDR3 here is CASSSPGQTYQPQHF. The CDR3 DNA is TGTGCCAGTAGTTCCCCGGGACAGACCTATCAGCCCCAGCATTTT.

This clone was recorded once. V gene TRBV2 combines with J gene TRBJ1-4, with D tentatively TRBD1 (6 bases). The CDR3 loop spans 12 amino acids. V was clipped by 10 bases and J by 6 bases, with 12 bases between them. CDR1 SNHLY and CDR2 FYNNEI come from the germline V gene. The CDR3 sequence: CATTGGDEKLFF. In nucleotides, the CDR3 is TGTGCCACGACAGGAGGGGATGAAAAACTGTTTTTT.

The CDR3 DNA follows: TGTGCCAGCAGCTTGGCCGGGGGGAAATTAGCCAAAAACATTCAGTACTTC. Protein: CASSLAGGKLAKNIQYF. The chain is built from TRBV5-4 and TRBJ2-4; 7 bases map to TRBD2. The CDR3 runs 17 residues. J gave up 0 bases and V 0 bases, and 6 bases lay outside the gene matches. Germline assignment: CDR1 SGHNT and CDR2 YYREEE (reference sequence).

V usage is TRBV19 and J usage is TRBJ1-2; no reliable D call. Germline CDR1 is LNHDA and CDR2 is SQIVND (reference sequence). V was pared by 1 base and J by 4 bases, with 13 bases between. The length of the CDR3 is 15 residues. CDR3 DNA sequence: TGTGCCAGTAGTATAGCGGAAAGGGTTTCCTATGGCTACACCTTC. The encoded protein is CASSIAERVSYGYTF.

The chain carries TRBV4-3 and TRBJ2-5; 8 bases agree with TRBD1. There are 13 residues in the CDR3. In germline, CDR1 is LGHNA, CDR2 YSLEER. After removal of 3 bases from V and 11 bases from J, the junction contained 8 bases not matched to a gene. In DNA form, the CDR3 reads TGCGCCAGCAGCCAGGACAGGGCTGGGGAGCAGTACTTC. As protein: CASSQDRAGEQYF.

V gene TRBV29-1 combines with J gene TRBJ1-1; 9 positions agree with TRBD1. From germline, CDR1 is SQVTM and CDR2 ANQGSEA. Trimming removed 5 bases from V and 3 bases from J; junction bases left unmatched: 4. CDR3 length: 13 amino acids. CDR3 DNA sequence: TGCAGCGTTACGACAGGGGGGTACACTGAAGCTTTCTTT. It is translated as CSVTTGGYTEAFF.

This clone has a single count. The chain uses TRBV28 and TRBJ2-4, with D possibly matching TRBD1 (6 bases). Per germline, CDR1 MDHEN and CDR2 SYDVKM. The CDR3 length is 15 residues. The V and J ends lost 5 bases and 0 bases respectively, with 11 bases between them. This CDR3 reads CASSPTGLAKNIQYF. Here the CDR3 DNA reads TGTGCCAGCAGTCCGACAGGTCTAGCCAAAAACATTCAGTACTTC.

The sample holds one count of this clone. The chain uses TRBV7-2 and TRBJ2-7, with D uncertain. V was clipped by 5 bases and J by 2 bases, with 13 bases between them. Germline lookup yields CDR1 SGHTA and CDR2 FQGNSA. The length of the CDR3 is 14 residues. The DNA of the CDR3 is TGTGCCAGCAGCCTCGAGTGGGGTCCCTACGAGCAGTACTTC. Translation: CASSLEWGPYEQYF.

This rearrangement joins TRBV7-9 to TRBJ1-5, with 9 bases identical to TRBD1. This CDR3 contains 16 residues. The germline V gene has CDR1 SEHNR and CDR2 FQNEAQ (reference sequence). With V trimmed by 5 bases and J by 3 bases, 8 bases remained unmatched. The CDR3 loop reads CASSPGTGTNNQPQHF. The CDR3 coding sequence is TGTGCCAGCAGCCCGGGGACAGGGACTAACAATCAGCCCCAGCATTTT. Full variable domain (rest looked up from reference TRBV7-9 and TRBJ1-5): DTGVSQNPRHKITKRGQNVTFRCDPISEHNRLYWYRQTLGQGPEFLTYFQNEAQLEKSRLLSDRFSAERPKGSFSTLEIQRTEQGDSAMYLCASSPGTGTNNQPQHFGDGTRLSIL.

The genes are TRBV27 and TRBJ2-4; D possibly corresponds to TRBD2 (7 bases). The CDR3 runs 14 residues. Germline V gives CDR1 MNHEY, CDR2 SMNVEV (reference sequence). V dropped 2 bases and J dropped 8 bases, with 13 bases sitting between them. CDR3: CASSLRGSGDIQYF. The CDR3 coding sequence is TGTGCCAGCAGTTTAAGGGGGAGCGGGGACATTCAGTACTTC.

The chain couples TRBV27 to TRBJ2-1; 16 bases map to TRBD2. Germline assignment: CDR1 MNHEY and CDR2 SMNVEV (reference sequence). This CDR3 region has 16 residues. After removal of 2 bases from V and 8 bases from J, the junction contained 3 bases not matched to a gene. The CDR3 DNA is TGTGCCAGCAGTTTACAGGGACTAGCGGGAGGGTATGAGCAGTTCTTC. It yields the protein CASSLQGLAGGYEQFF.

J is TRBJ1-3 and V is TRBV4-2, with 7 bases matching TRBD1. V shed 5 bases, J shed 4 bases, and the junction held 11 bases outside the gene matches. The germline V gene encodes CDR1 LGHNA and CDR2 YNFKEQ. This CDR3 comprises 16 residues. CDR3 sequence: CASSLHEPGQGNTIYF. The CDR3 bases are TGTGCCAGCAGCTTACATGAACCGGGACAGGGAAACACCATATATTTT.

The CDR3, as DNA: TGCGCCAGCAGCTTACAACCGGGACAGGTCGGATACGAGCAGTACTTC. This encodes CASSLQPGQVGYEQYF. The V and J genes are TRBV5-1 and TRBJ2-7; 8 bases align to TRBD1. Germline CDR1 SGHRS, CDR2 YFSETQ. The trim removed 2 bases at V and 4 bases at J, leaving 11 bases unmatched. The CDR3 runs 16 residues.

The CDR3 here is CASSLSQGMGTDTQYF. As DNA, the CDR3 is TGTGCCAGCAGCCTATCACAGGGGATGGGGACAGATACGCAGTATTTT. The chain links TRBV4-2 to TRBJ2-3, with 7 bases identical to TRBD1. Per germline, CDR1 LGHNA and CDR2 YNFKEQ. The CDR3 is 16 amino acids. The ends lost 4 bases at V and 3 bases at J; junction bases unmatched: 10.

The sample holds one count of this clone. The chain recombines TRBV2 with TRBJ1-1; D is undetermined. V lost 6 bases and J lost 2, with 10 bases in between. Germline V CDR1 and CDR2: SNHLY, FYNNEI. The CDR3 is made up of 13 amino acids. CDR3 region: CASSLTDNTEAFF. The CDR3 DNA sequence: TGTGCCAGCAGCCTGACTGATAACACTGAAGCTTTCTTT.

The chain joins TRBV6-1 to TRBJ2-3; 9 bases are a match to TRBD2. CDR3 size: 15 residues. Germline CDR1 MNHNS, CDR2 SASEGT. J lost 8 bases, V lost 1 base, and 7 bases had no gene match. The CDR3 loop is CASSEEASGVTTQYF. CDR3 nucleotide sequence: TGTGCCAGCAGTGAAGAGGCTAGCGGGGTAACTACGCAGTATTTT.

The V gene is TRBV20-1, the J gene TRBJ2-3; D remains ambiguous. Germline V gene data show CDR1 as DFQATT and CDR2 as SNEGSKA (reference sequence). The CDR3 is 10 amino acids. The CDR3 coding sequence is TGCAGGTTCGGTGGAGATACGCAGTATTTT. This gives the protein CRFGGDTQYF.

The CDR3 here is CASSDLAGTDTQYF. The CDR3 region has the DNA TGCGCCAGCAGTGACCTAGCGGGCACAGATACGCAGTATTTT. The chain links TRBV10-2 to TRBJ2-3, with 7 bases lining up with TRBD2. The V gene's germline CDR1 is WSHSY and CDR2 SAAADI. Trimming removed 3 bases from V and 1 base from J; junction bases left unmatched: 1. The CDR3 is made up of 14 amino acids.

V gene TRBV11-3 combines with J gene TRBJ1-3, with 8 bases fitting TRBD1. Germline V CDR1 and CDR2: SGHNT, YENEEA. This CDR3 region has 16 residues. After removal of 5 bases from V and 8 bases from J, the junction contained 14 bases not matched to a gene. The CDR3 protein is CASSAGTGPRSDTIYF. CDR3 nucleotides: TGTGCCAGCAGCGCAGGGACAGGACCTCGGAGTGACACCATATATTTT.

CDR3 residues: CAIRGQGVLEAFF. The CDR3 DNA is TGTGCCATCAGGGGACAGGGGGTCCTTGAAGCTTTCTTT. The chain couples TRBV10-3 to TRBJ1-1; 11 nucleotides align to TRBD1. This CDR3 has 13 residues. Germline assignment: CDR1 ENHRY and CDR2 SYGVKD. After removal of 6 bases from V and 7 bases from J, the junction contained 4 bases not matched to a gene.

The J gene is TRBJ2-1, the V gene TRBV5-1, with 8 bases fitting TRBD1. Germline trimming cut 4 bases from V and 8 bases from J; bases unmatched to any gene: 17. The CDR3 spans 17 residues. The V gene's germline CDR1 is SGHRS and CDR2 YFSETQ. The CDR3 here is CASSPFGARGLLDEQFF. The CDR3, as DNA: TGCGCCAGCAGCCCCTTTGGCGCCAGGGGGCTCTTGGATGAGCAGTTCTTC.

Remarks on this clone: This may arise from a read error, as a much more abundant clone is one base away. The V gene is TRBV7-9, the J gene TRBJ1-2; tentative D call: TRBD1 (5 bases). The CDR3 runs to 14 residues. Germline V CDR1 and CDR2: SEHNR, FQNEAQ (reference sequence). In DNA form, the CDR3 reads TGTGCCAGCGACCCATGGGAAGGGGCCTATGGCCACACCTTC. Protein sequence: CASDPWEGAYGHTF.

The chain employs TRBV5-4 and TRBJ2-7; perhaps D is TRBD1 or TRBD2 (5 bases each). Germline CDR1 SGHNT, CDR2 YYREEE (reference sequence). The length of the CDR3 is 13 residues. The ends were cut back, 5 bases at V and 3 bases at J, with 12 bases in the middle. In DNA, the CDR3 is TGTGCCAGCAGTACGGGACCCAACTACGAGCAGTACTTC. Encoded protein: CASSTGPNYEQYF.

The chain uses TRBV7-2 and TRBJ1-6; D remains unclear. Per germline, CDR1 SGHTA and CDR2 FQGNSA. There are 17 residues in the CDR3. Trimming removed 6 bases at V and 3 bases at J, with 18 bases between. The CDR3 sequence: CASRLPYGLNYNSPLHF. CDR3 bases: TGTGCCAGCAGATTACCTTACGGACTGAACTATAATTCACCCCTCCACTTT.

V is TRBV11-3 and J is TRBJ2-5; 8 nucleotides agree with TRBD1. CDR1 SGHNT and CDR2 YENEEA come from the germline V gene. The CDR3 runs 14 residues. V shed 1 base, J shed 4 bases, and the junction held 2 bases outside the gene matches. CDR3 loop: CASSLGTGGETQYF. CDR3 bases: TGTGCCAGCAGCTTAGGTACAGGGGGAGAGACCCAGTACTTC.

The genes are TRBV5-4 and TRBJ1-2, with unresolved D. V was trimmed by 4 bases and J by 2 bases, leaving 18 bases between them. Germline V CDR1 and CDR2: SGHNT, YYREEE (reference sequence). This CDR3 region has 16 residues. The CDR3 nucleotides read TGTGCCAGCAGCCAAGATCTCGTTGTGAGGAACTATGGCTACACCTTC. It yields the protein CASSQDLVVRNYGYTF.

The CDR3 loop is CASTPGWDRGYGYTF. The CDR3 bases are TGTGCCAGTACCCCTGGTTGGGACAGGGGGTATGGCTACACCTTC. V and J are TRBV19 and TRBJ1-2; TRBD1 matches 11 bases. The CDR3 extends over 15 amino acids. CDR1 and CDR2 from the germline V gene are LNHDA and SQIVND (reference sequence). The V and J ends lost 7 bases and 5 bases, in that order; junction bases with no gene match: 9.